The rows below give T cell receptor beta chains drawn from one sample of a study of regulatory T cells. Method: immunoSEQ multiplex PCR; TCRdb's copy keeps in-frame clones and lacks some. The sample lists approximately 37,000 clones, 75% to 90% occurring once. The source material was conventional CD4+ T cells sorted from blood. These receptors all come from a person aged 18 to 30 with CD3G deficiency. The CDR3 runs from the conserved cysteine through the conserved F or W.

v_gene: TRBV6-1; len: 15; CDR3aa: CASSEFGRGGYGYTF
v_gene: TRBV19; len: 13; CDR3aa: CASKRQSTGELFF
v_gene: TRBV28; len: 14; CDR3aa: CASSRSGGHNEQFF
v_gene: TRBV6-1; len: 18; CDR3aa: CASSESDRRLSVYNEQFF
v_gene: TRBV6-5; len: 16; CDR3aa: CASSYPRRSYNSPLHF
v_gene: TRBV6-6; len: 12; CDR3aa: CASSPGMNGYTF
v_gene: TRBV5-1; len: 15; CDR3aa: CASSLGPVHTGELFF
v_gene: TRBV11-2; len: 15; CDR3aa: CASSLSTGRGETQYF
v_gene: TRBV28; len: 19; CDR3aa: CASSSSASSPASGTYEQYF
v_gene: TRBV7-9; len: 15; CDR3aa: CASSFWRGTTDTQYF
v_gene: TRBV6-1; len: 15; CDR3aa: CASRSGGQGNQPQHF
v_gene: TRBV7-9; len: 15; CDR3aa: CASSLAPGREETQYF
v_gene: TRBV11-2; len: 16; CDR3aa: CASSSLKGVAKNIQYF
v_gene: TRBV30; len: 14; CDR3aa: CAWSDRRGPGEQYF
v_gene: TRBV28; len: 11; CDR3aa: CASSLGDEQYF
v_gene: TRBV28; len: 15; CDR3aa: CASSFRAGRGHEQFF
v_gene: TRBV19; len: 14; CDR3aa: CASSTLDGIYGYTF
v_gene: TRBV19; len: 13; CDR3aa: CASSIGERDTQYF
v_gene: TRBV18; len: 15; CDR3aa: CASSPRDTRIDTQYF
v_gene: TRBV10-3; len: 13; CDR3aa: CAIRDSSYNEQFF
v_gene: TRBV6-1; len: 15; CDR3aa: CASSARSGGIYEQYF
v_gene: TRBV28; len: 16; CDR3aa: CASTPLGAVRNTEAFF
v_gene: TRBV6-1; len: 15; CDR3aa: CASMDQRGPTYEQYF
v_gene: TRBV11-2; len: 14; CDR3aa: CASSLDRPPKTQYF
v_gene: TRBV10-3; len: 15; CDR3aa: CAISKGGGPPETQYF
v_gene: TRBV30; len: 12; CDR3aa: CAWSARGGKLFF